This section outlines one T cell receptor beta chain sequence together with its context. The antigen is unknown. cDNA libraries for TCR beta contained unique molecular identifiers. T cells, roughly 1 to 10 million of them, yielded 500,000 to 600,000 cDNA molecules. MiXCR, applied by TCRdb to the PCR reads, yields one record per CDR3 protein. The top ten clones hold more than 1.5% of a sample with roughly 600,000 distinct CDR3 sequences, roughly 40% of them seen once. This sample is part of a study of post-analysis software for immune sequencing data. Study-wide points: Clustering by F measure revealed strong co-clustering among samples prepared together in one batch.

The source is a girl between 10 and 17 years old with multiple sclerosis. Sequencing was done on a sample of blood.

Here the CDR3 reads CASSQGASGETQYF. The CDR3 nucleotides are TGTGCCAGCAGCCAAGGAGCCTCGGGGGAGACCCAGTACTTC. The V and J genes are TRBV3-1 and TRBJ2-5; tentative D call: TRBD2 (5 bases). CDR1 LGHDT and CDR2 YNNKEL come from the germline V gene (reference sequence). CDR3 length: 14 amino acids. Trimming took off 1 base at V and 5 bases at J, with 11 bases between the two ends.